The clone carrying this TCR beta chain was seen ten or more times. CDR3 size: 16 residues. V was pared by 3 bases and J by 5 bases, with 19 bases between. CDR1 and CDR2 from the germline V gene are SGHRS and YFSETQ. TCRdb reprocessed the 5' RACE reads via MiXCR and lists one record per CDR3 protein. The table has 45,000 to 55,000 distinct CDR3 sequences, about 25% seen once. Sequencing was performed on tumor-infiltrating naive CD4+ T cells sorted from the breast tumor. Noted subset: naive CD4+ T cells, CD4+CD45RA+CD25-. This chain connects TRBV5-1 to TRBJ2-3; D is unresolved. The sequence derives from a female donor with breast cancer. The CDR3: CASSSALTTVGDTQYF. CDR3 in DNA: TGCGCCAGCAGCTCCGCCCTAACCACCGTAGGAGATACGCAGTATTTT.